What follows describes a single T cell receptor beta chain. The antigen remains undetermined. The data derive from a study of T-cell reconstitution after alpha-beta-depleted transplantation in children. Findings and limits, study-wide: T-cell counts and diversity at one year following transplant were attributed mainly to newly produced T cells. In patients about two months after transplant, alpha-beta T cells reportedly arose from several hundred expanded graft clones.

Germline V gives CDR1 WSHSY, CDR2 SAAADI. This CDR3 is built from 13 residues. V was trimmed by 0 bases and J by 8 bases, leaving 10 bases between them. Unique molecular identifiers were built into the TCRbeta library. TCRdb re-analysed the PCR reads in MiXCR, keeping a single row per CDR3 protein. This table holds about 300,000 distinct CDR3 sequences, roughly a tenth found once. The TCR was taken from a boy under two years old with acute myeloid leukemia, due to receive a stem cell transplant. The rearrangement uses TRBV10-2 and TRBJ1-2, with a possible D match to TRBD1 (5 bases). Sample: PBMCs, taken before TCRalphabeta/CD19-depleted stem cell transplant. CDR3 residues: CASSESGGGGYTF. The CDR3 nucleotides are TGCGCCAGCAGTGAGTCTGGGGGAGGAGGCTACACCTTC.